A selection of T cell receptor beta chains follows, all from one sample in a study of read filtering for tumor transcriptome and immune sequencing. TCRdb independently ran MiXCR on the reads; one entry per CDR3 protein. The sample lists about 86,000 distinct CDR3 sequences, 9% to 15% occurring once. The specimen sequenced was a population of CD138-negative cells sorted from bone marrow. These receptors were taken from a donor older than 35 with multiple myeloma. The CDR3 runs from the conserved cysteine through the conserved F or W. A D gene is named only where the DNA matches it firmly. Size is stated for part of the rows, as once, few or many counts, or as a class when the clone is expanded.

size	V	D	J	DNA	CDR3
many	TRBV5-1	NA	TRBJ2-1	TGTGCCAGCAGCTTGGTCACTGATCCGCGGAATGAGCAGTTCTTC	CASSLVTDPRNEQFF
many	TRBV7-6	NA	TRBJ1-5	TGTGCCAGCAGCTTATCGGTGAATCAGCCCCAGCATTTT	CASSLSVNQPQHF
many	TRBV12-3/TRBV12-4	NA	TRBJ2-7	TGTGCCAGCAGTTCCGCACTCTCAGGGGGGTCCTACGAGCAGTACTTC	CASSSALSGGSYEQYF
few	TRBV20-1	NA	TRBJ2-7	TGCAGTGCTAGCTCTCCCAGCGGGTGGTACGAGCAGTACTTC	CSASSPSGWYEQYF
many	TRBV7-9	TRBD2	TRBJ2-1	TGTGCCAGCACCCAGTCTAGCGGGAGGAATGAGCAGTTCTTC	CASTQSSGRNEQFF
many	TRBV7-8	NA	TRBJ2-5	TGTGCCAGCAGCTTAAGGGCAGGGGAGGAGACCCAGTACTTC	CASSLRAGEETQYF
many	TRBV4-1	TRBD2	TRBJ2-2	TGCGCCAGCAGCCCCCGGTTTTCCGCTAGCGGGAGCCCCGGGGAGCTGTTTTTT	CASSPRFSASGSPGELFF
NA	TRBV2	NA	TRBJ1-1	TGTGCCAGCAGTGGAGGGGTTATCACTGAAGCTTTCTTT	CASSGGVITEAFF
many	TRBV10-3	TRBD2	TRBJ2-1	TGTGCCATCAGGAGACTAGCGGGAGACGATGAGCAGTTCTTC	CAIRRLAGDDEQFF
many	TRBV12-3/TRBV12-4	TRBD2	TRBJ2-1	TGTGCCAGCAGACAAATAGCGGGAGGGACCAATGAGCAGTTCTTC	CASRQIAGGTNEQFF
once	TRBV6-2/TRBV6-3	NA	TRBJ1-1	TGTGCCAGCAGACGGAGCCTAAGGCGTGGCACTGAAGCTTTCTTT	CASRRSLRRGTEAFF
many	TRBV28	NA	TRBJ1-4	TGTGCCAGCAGTTTGGAATTCGGTCGGGGGGCCGGTAATGAAAAACTGTTTTTT	CASSLEFGRGAGNEKLFF
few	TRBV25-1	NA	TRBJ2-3	TGTGCCAGCAGTGGCCGTGTGGCGGGACAGCTCAGAGCAGATACGCAGTATTTT	CASSGRVAGQLRADTQYF
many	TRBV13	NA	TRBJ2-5	TGTGCCAGCAGTTGGGCCGGGACCCCCCACGGACAAGAGACCCAGTACTTC	CASSWAGTPHGQETQYF
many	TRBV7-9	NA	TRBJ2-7	TGTGCCAGTAGAGGGAATTCCTACGAGCAGTACTTC	CASRGNSYEQYF
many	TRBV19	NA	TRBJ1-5	TGTGCCAGTAGTATAGGTTGGCAGATCTACAATCAGCCCCAGCATTTT	CASSIGWQIYNQPQHF
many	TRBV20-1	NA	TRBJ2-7	TGCAGTGCTAGAGTGTCGGGTCAACACGAGCAGTACTTC	CSARVSGQHEQYF
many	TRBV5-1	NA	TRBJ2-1	TGCGCCAGCAGCGCACAACTAGGAAATGAGCAGTTCTTC	CASSAQLGNEQFF
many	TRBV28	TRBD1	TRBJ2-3	TGTGCCAGCAGTACACCACAGGGGGCGAGGGATACGCAGTATTTT	CASSTPQGARDTQYF
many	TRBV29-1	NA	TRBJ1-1	TGCAGCGAAGCCACAGTTAGGTCCCCGGAAGCTTTCTTT	CSEATVRSPEAFF
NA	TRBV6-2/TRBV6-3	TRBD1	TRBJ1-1	TGTGCCAGCAGTTACCACCTGACAGGGAGCACTGAAGCTTTCTTT	CASSYHLTGSTEAFF
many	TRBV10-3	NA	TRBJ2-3	TGTGCCATCAGTGGGTCGTTGGAGGGCACAGATACGCAGTATTTT	CAISGSLEGTDTQYF
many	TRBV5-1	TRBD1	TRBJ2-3	TGCGCCAGCAGCTCTTTGGACAGGGGACGGGCAGATACGCAGTATTTT	CASSSLDRGRADTQYF
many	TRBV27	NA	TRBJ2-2	TGTGCCAGCAGTTTTTTCCCCGGGGAGCTGTTTTTT	CASSFFPGELFF
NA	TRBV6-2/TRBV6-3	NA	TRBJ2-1	TGTGCCAGCAGTTATGGAGGATACCGGCAGTTCTTC	CASSYGGYRQFF
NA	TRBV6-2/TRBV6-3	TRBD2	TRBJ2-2	TGTGGCTCCGGGACTACCGACACCGGGGAGCTGTTCTTT	CGSGTTDTGELFF
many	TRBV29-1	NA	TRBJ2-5	TGCAGCGTTGAAGAAGTGTCAGGGATTGGGACCCAGTACTTC	CSVEEVSGIGTQYF
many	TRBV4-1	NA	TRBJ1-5	TGCGCCAGCAGCCCCGGACCGCAAGATGTGCCCCAGCATTTT	CASSPGPQDVPQHF
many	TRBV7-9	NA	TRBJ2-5	TGTGCCAGCAGCTTTATGGACGGTTGGAAGAAGGAGACCCAGTACTTC	CASSFMDGWKKETQYF
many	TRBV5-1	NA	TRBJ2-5	TGCGCCAGCAGCTTGGGCCCAGGGGCCGAGACCCAGTACTTC	CASSLGPGAETQYF
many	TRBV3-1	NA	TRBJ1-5	TGTGCCAGCAGCCAAGCTCAGACCAATCAGCCCCAGCATTTT	CASSQAQTNQPQHF
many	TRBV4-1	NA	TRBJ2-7	TGCGCCAGCAGCCAAGGTCTTAGGGGTGAGGAGCAGTACTTC	CASSQGLRGEEQYF
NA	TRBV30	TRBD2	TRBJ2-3	TGTGCCTGGAGTACCGGACTAGCGGGAGCCCCGGGCGGGGATACGCAGTATTTT	CAWSTGLAGAPGGDTQYF
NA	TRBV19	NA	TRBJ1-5	TGTACGAGTAGTCCCCCCGGACAATATAGCAATCAGCCCCAGCATTTT	CTSSPPGQYSNQPQHF
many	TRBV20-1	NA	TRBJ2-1	TGCAGTGCTAGTTTTAGCGCACGCTCCTACAATGAGCAGTTCTTC	CSASFSARSYNEQFF
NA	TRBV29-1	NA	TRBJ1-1	TGCAGCGTTGGGGACACTGAAGCTTTCTTT	CSVGDTEAFF
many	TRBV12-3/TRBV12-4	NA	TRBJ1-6	TGTGCCAGCAGTTTAGCCAGTGGGCGATCACCCCTCCACTTT	CASSLASGRSPLHF
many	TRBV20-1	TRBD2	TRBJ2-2	TGCAGTGCTTCGCGCGGACTAGCGGGAGGGCCGAACACCGGGGAGCTGTTTTTT	CSASRGLAGGPNTGELFF
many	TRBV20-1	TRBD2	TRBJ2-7	TGCAGTGCTAGAGATGAAGGTCGGGGGGGTCGTGGCGAGCAGTACTTC	CSARDEGRGGRGEQYF
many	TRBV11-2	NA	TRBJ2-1	TGTGCCAGCAGCTTGGTCGCCGATGAGCAGTTCTTC	CASSLVADEQFF
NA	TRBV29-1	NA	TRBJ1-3	TGCAGCGGTACAGGCAGCTCTGGAAACACCATATATTTT	CSGTGSSGNTIYF